One and the same sample provided the 6 T cell receptor beta chains below, sequenced in a study of cytomegalovirus exposure and HLA in healthy donors. Libraries were prepared by immunoSEQ multiplex PCR; TCRdb keeps only in-frame clonotypes and omits some of them. The repertoire holds about 160,000 clones, with 86% as singletons. Specimen: PBMCs. These receptors all come from a woman aged 18-29 years in good health and CMV-seronegative.

This chain links TRBV6-5 with TRBJ1-2; the D gene is possibly TRBD1 (5 bases). V dropped 4 bases and J dropped 2 bases, with 11 bases sitting between them. There are 14 residues in the CDR3. The germline V gene encodes CDR1 MNHEY and CDR2 SVGAGI. CDR3 protein: CASSLTQANYGYTF. CDR3 coding DNA: TGTGCCAGCAGTTTAACACAGGCGAACTATGGCTACACCTTC.

In nucleotides, the CDR3 is TGCGCCAGCAGCCAAGCCCAGGGGGACAATGAGCAGTTCTTC. Protein: CASSQAQGDNEQFF. The rearrangement links TRBV4-1 to TRBJ2-1; the match to TRBD1 covers 7 bases. Germline V gene data show CDR1 as MGHRA and CDR2 as YSYEKL. V lost 1 base to trimming and J lost 5 bases; unmatched junction nucleotides: 2. The CDR3 covers 14 residues.

The chain joins TRBV4-2 to TRBJ2-2, with D perhaps TRBD1 (5 bases). The CDR3 runs 16 residues. CDR1 is LGHNA and CDR2 is YNFKEQ in the germline V gene. V was cut by 1 base and J by 3 bases, with 12 bases left in between. This CDR3 is CASSQARGPYTGELFF. The CDR3, as DNA: TGTGCCAGCAGCCAAGCTAGGGGTCCATACACCGGGGAGCTGTTTTTT.

This rearrangement joins TRBV9 to TRBJ1-2; 7 nucleotides agree with TRBD1. This CDR3 region has 12 residues. Losses at the gene ends were 2 bases for V and 6 bases for J; bases not matched to a gene: 1. Looked up from germline, CDR1 is SGDLS and CDR2 is YYNGEE. Here the CDR3 reads CASSVDRDGYTF. CDR3 nucleotide sequence: TGTGCCAGCAGCGTCGACAGGGATGGCTACACCTTC.

CDR3 DNA sequence: TGTGCCAGCAGTGATTTCGGGGGTAATCCCTACGAGCAGTACTTC. It encodes CASSDFGGNPYEQYF. V and J are TRBV6-1 and TRBJ2-7; D is possibly TRBD2 (6 bases). CDR3 size: 15 residues. V was trimmed by 3 bases and J by 2 bases, leaving 14 bases between them. Germline CDR1 MNHNS, CDR2 SASEGT.

This clone was detected a few times. The chain is built from TRBV4-3 and TRBJ2-7; the D gene is possibly TRBD2 (5 bases). Trimming removed 0 bases at V and 3 bases at J, with 15 bases between. Germline CDR1 reads LGHNA; CDR2 reads YSLEER. The CDR3 is 16 amino acids. CDR3 in amino acids: CASSQEGGPRDYEQYF. The CDR3 DNA sequence: TGCGCCAGCAGCCAAGAAGGAGGCCCTCGGGACTACGAGCAGTACTTC.